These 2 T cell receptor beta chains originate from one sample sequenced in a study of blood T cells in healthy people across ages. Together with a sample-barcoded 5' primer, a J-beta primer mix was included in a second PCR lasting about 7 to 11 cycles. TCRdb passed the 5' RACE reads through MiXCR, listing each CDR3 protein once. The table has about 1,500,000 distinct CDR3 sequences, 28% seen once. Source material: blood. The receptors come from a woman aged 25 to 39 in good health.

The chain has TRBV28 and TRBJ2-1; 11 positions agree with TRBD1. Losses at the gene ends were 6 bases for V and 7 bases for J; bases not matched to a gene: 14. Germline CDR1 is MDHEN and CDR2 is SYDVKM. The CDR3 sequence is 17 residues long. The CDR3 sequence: CASSSAVGGQGGNEQFF. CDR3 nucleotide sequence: TGTGCCAGCAGCTCTGCCGTCGGGGGACAGGGGGGGAATGAGCAGTTCTTC.

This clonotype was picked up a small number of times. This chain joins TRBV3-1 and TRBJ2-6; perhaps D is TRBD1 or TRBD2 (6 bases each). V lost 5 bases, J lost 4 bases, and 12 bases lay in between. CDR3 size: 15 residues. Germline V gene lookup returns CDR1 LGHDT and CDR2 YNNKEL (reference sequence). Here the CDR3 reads CASSWGARGANVLTF. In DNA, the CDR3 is TGTGCCAGCAGCTGGGGGGCGCGCGGGGCCAACGTCCTGACTTTC.